The 11 T cell receptor beta chains below all came from one sample that was sequenced in a study of T cell repertoires in cytomegalovirus infection. Each CDR3 protein is one row after TCRdb ran MiXCR on the reads. The data contain around 630,000 distinct CDR3 sequences, 20% to 25% of them singletons. Sequencing used CD8+ T cells from PBMCs. The receptors were gathered from a human donor in good health (CMV status not recorded). Some clones in this sample may be carry-over from other donors' samples.

This clonotype was observed at least ten times. The rearrangement uses TRBV27 and TRBJ1-1, with 7 nucleotides matching TRBD1. CDR1 is MNHEY, CDR2 SMNVEV, per germline (reference sequence). The CDR3 spans 15 residues. V lost 1 base to trimming and J lost 1 base; unmatched junction nucleotides: 3. Here the CDR3 DNA reads TGTGCCAGCAGTTTATTCGGACAGGCGAACACTGAAGCTTTCTTT. Its translation is CASSLFGQANTEAFF.

This clonotype was counted only a few times. J is TRBJ2-1 and V is TRBV5-5; D assignment may be TRBD1 or TRBD2 (5 bases each). There are 15 residues in the CDR3. V was pared by 5 bases and J by 1 base, with 13 bases between. Germline V CDR1 and CDR2: SGHKS, YYEKEE (reference sequence). Written as DNA, the CDR3 is TGTGCCAGCAGGACGGGACCGATATCCTACAATGAGCAGTTCTTC. Amino acid sequence: CASRTGPISYNEQFF.

This chain connects TRBV7-8 to TRBJ2-2; 10 nucleotides match TRBD2. J gave up 4 bases and V 5 bases, and 7 bases lay outside the gene matches. Germline values: CDR1 SGHVS, CDR2 FQNEAQ. This CDR3 region has 16 residues. The DNA for the CDR3 is TGTGCCAGCAGCCCGGGGACTAGCGCTGGCACCGGGGAGCTGTTTTTT. Its translation is CASSPGTSAGTGELFF.

J is TRBJ2-4 and V is TRBV7-6; D uncertain. Germline V gene sequence: CDR1 SGHVS, CDR2 FNYEAQ. Trimming removed 5 bases from V and 0 bases from J, with 11 bases in between. The CDR3 sequence is 15 residues long. The CDR3 sequence: CASSQSPIAKNIQYF. CDR3 DNA sequence: TGTGCCAGCAGCCAGAGTCCCATAGCCAAAAACATTCAGTACTTC.

This clonotype was found a few times. The chain couples TRBV28 to TRBJ2-1, with 7 bases fitting TRBD2. Germline CDR1 MDHEN, CDR2 SYDVKM. The CDR3 runs to 14 residues. V was pared by 6 bases and J by 5 bases, with 7 bases of the junction left unmatched. The CDR3 loop reads CASSSYRGDNEQFF. DNA for the CDR3: TGTGCCAGCAGCTCCTACCGGGGGGACAATGAGCAGTTCTTC.

The chain is built from TRBV29-1 and TRBJ2-5; D not resolved. Germline V gene sequence: CDR1 SQVTM, CDR2 ANQGSEA. This CDR3 comprises 17 residues. CDR3 nucleotide sequence: TGCACCACGATCGGGCTAAACAGATTTACCTTTCAAGAGACCCAGTACTTC. Residues: CTTIGLNRFTFQETQYF.

The V gene is TRBV4-3, the J gene TRBJ2-2; D is perhaps TRBD2 (6 bases). Germline V CDR1 and CDR2: LGHNA, YSLEER. The CDR3 covers 15 residues. V dropped 6 bases and J dropped 5 bases, with 16 bases sitting between them. The CDR3 DNA reads TGCGCCAGCAGTTCCTCCTACCGGGGGACCGGGGAGCTGTTTTTT. Its translation is CASSSSYRGTGELFF.

The chain is built from TRBV29-1 and TRBJ2-4; D may correspond to TRBD1 or TRBD2 (5 bases each). Germline CDR1 is SQVTM and CDR2 is ANQGSEA. Trimming took off 4 bases at V and 5 bases at J, with 12 bases between the two ends. The CDR3 runs 13 residues. CDR3 bases: TGCAGCGTTGGCGCCGGGACCCAAAACATTCAGTACTTC. This sequence encodes CSVGAGTQNIQYF. Full variable domain (missing parts from reference TRBV29-1 and TRBJ2-4): SAVISQKPSRDICQRGTSLTIQCQVDSQVTMMFWYRQQPGQSLTLIATANQGSEATYESGFVIDKFPISRPNLTFSTLTVSNMSPEDSSIYLCSVGAGTQNIQYFGAGTRLSVL.

This clonotype was found many times. The chain recombines TRBV6-2 or TRBV6-3 with TRBJ2-2; D is tentatively TRBD1 or TRBD2 (5 bases each). The CDR3 contains 16 residues. V dropped 4 bases and J dropped 1 base, with 13 bases sitting between them. Germline V gene data show CDR1 as MNHEY and CDR2 as SVGEGT. The CDR3 protein is CASSSLGRLNTGELFF. The CDR3 coding sequence is TGTGCCAGCAGTTCCTTGGGACGCCTGAACACCGGGGAGCTGTTTTTT.

This clonotype occurred many times. The chain uses TRBV19 and TRBJ1-2; 8 nucleotides align to TRBD1. The CDR3 length is 20 residues. Trimming took 0 bases from V and 7 from J; bases not matched to a gene: 22. The germline gives CDR1 LNHDA, CDR2 SQIVND (reference sequence). The CDR3 sequence is CASSIDYGATGAPLRFGYTF. The CDR3 DNA is TGTGCCAGTAGTATAGATTACGGGGCGACAGGGGCCCCTCTACGCTTTGGCTACACCTTC.

This clonotype was seen only a few times. This chain joins TRBV11-2 and TRBJ2-1; D not resolved. The germline V and J ends were trimmed by 1 base and 1 base, with 11 bases remaining between them. This CDR3 is 16 amino acids long. The germline CDR1 and CDR2 sequences are SGHAT and FQNNGV. The CDR3 DNA reads TGTGCCAGCAGCTTAGCGGTCAGCTTTTCCTACAATGAGCAGTTCTTC. Translation gives CASSLAVSFSYNEQFF. The complete variable domain, with remaining parts taken from reference TRBV11-2 and TRBJ2-1, reads EAGVAQSPRYKIIEKRQSVAFWCNPISGHATLYWYQQILGQGPKLLIQFQNNGVVDDSQLPKDRFSAERLKGVDSTLKIQPAKLEDSAVYLCASSLAVSFSYNEQFFGPGTRLTVL.